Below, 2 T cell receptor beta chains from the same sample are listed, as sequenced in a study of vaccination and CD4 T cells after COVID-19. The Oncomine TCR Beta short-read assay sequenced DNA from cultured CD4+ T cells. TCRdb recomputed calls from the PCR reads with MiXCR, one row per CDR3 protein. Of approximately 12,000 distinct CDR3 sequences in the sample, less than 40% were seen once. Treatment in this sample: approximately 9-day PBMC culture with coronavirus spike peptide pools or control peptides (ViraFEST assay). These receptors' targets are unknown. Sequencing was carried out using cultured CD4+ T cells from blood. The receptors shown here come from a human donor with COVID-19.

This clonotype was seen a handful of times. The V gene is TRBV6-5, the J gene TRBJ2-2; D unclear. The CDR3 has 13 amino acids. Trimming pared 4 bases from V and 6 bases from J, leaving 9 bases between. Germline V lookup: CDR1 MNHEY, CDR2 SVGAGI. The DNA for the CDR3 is TGTGCCAGCAGTTCTGATCTTGCCGGGGAGCTGTTTTTT. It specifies CASSSDLAGELFF.

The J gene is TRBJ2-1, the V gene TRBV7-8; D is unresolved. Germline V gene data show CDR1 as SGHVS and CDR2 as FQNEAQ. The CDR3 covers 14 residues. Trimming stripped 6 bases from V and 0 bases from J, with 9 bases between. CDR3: CASRAGISYNEQFF. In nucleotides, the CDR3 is TGTGCCAGCAGGGCAGGAATCTCCTACAATGAGCAGTTCTTC.